This is a list of T cell receptor beta chains from one sample in a study of T cell responses to AZD1222 COVID-19 vaccine. Sequencing used immunoSEQ multiplex PCR; TCRdb keeps in-frame clones, though not all of them. In the table there are 95,000 to 120,000 clones, approximately 90% of which are singletons. The sequencing used peripheral blood, collected on day 0 of MenACWY control vaccination. These receptors were collected from an adult in good health. The CDR3 runs from the conserved cysteine through the conserved F or W. D genes are given only for firm matches. The size field is filled for only some rows; it gives once, few, many or a size class.

j_call clone_size v_call d_call cdr3_aa cdr3_nt
TRBJ1-2 . TRBV11-1 . CASSERTVNYGYTF TGTGCCAGCAGCGAAAGGACTGTCAACTATGGCTACACCTTC
TRBJ2-1 many TRBV4-2 . CASSQDLGKYNEQFF TGTGCCAGCAGCCAAGATCTCGGCAAATACAATGAGCAGTTCTTC
TRBJ2-2 once TRBV5-6 . CASSLGQGWNTGELFF TGTGCCAGCAGCTTGGGGCAGGGCTGGAACACCGGGGAGCTGTTTTTT
TRBJ1-3 . TRBV7-2 . CASSLVGGNTIYF TGTGCCAGCAGCTTAGTTGGTGGAAACACCATATATTTT
TRBJ1-2 . TRBV9 . CASSVVQGPYGYTF TGTGCCAGCAGCGTCGTACAGGGACCCTATGGCTACACCTTC
TRBJ1-2 once TRBV6-4 . CASRDSNYGYTF TGTGCCAGCAGGGACAGTAACTATGGCTACACCTTC
TRBJ2-7 . TRBV6-5 . CASSSGLPPYEQYF TGTGCCAGCAGCTCAGGACTGCCGCCCTACGAGCAGTACTTC
TRBJ2-1 few TRBV7-8 . CASSPGQAQYNEQFF TGTGCCAGCAGCCCCGGCCAGGCGCAGTACAATGAGCAGTTCTTC
TRBJ1-1 . TRBV6-5 . CASSYGGVNTEAFF TGTGCCAGCAGTTACGGGGGGGTGAACACTGAAGCTTTCTTT
TRBJ1-3 . TRBV5-8 TRBD1 CASSWTGAGNTIYF TGTGCCAGCAGCTGGACAGGGGCTGGAAACACCATATATTTT
TRBJ1-1 . TRBV7-8 . CASSPSPAVNTEAFF TGTGCCAGCAGCCCCTCCCCGGCGGTGAACACTGAAGCTTTCTTT
TRBJ2-7 . TRBV6-5 . CASTPGIYEQYF TGTGCCAGCACCCCAGGAATCTACGAGCAGTACTTC
TRBJ2-1 . TRBV4-2 TRBD2 CASSQASGEYNEQFF TGTGCCAGCAGCCAGGCTAGCGGGGAGTACAATGAGCAGTTCTTC
TRBJ1-1 . TRBV10-3 . CAISESPTNTEAFF TGTGCCATCAGTGAGTCCCCAACGAACACTGAAGCTTTCTTT
TRBJ2-1 . TRBV10-3 TRBD1 CAISSGTGEEQFF TGTGCCATCAGTTCCGGGACAGGAGAGGAGCAGTTCTTC
TRBJ1-2 . TRBV7-2 TRBD1 CASSLGTGPLYGYTF TGTGCCAGCAGCCTCGGGACAGGGCCCCTCTATGGCTACACCTTC
TRBJ1-1 . TRBV7-9 . CASSPWKRVTEAFF TGTGCCAGCAGCCCGTGGAAACGGGTCACTGAAGCTTTCTTT
TRBJ1-5 . TRBV6-5 TRBD1 CASSRTGGRQPQHF TGTGCCAGCAGCCGGACAGGGGGACGTCAGCCCCAGCATTTT
TRBJ1-2 . TRBV29-1 . CSVSDQVGYGYTF TGCAGCGTGTCGGACCAAGTAGGCTATGGCTACACCTTC
TRBJ2-3 few TRBV5-8 TRBD2 CASSSGLAGGQAQYF TGTGCCAGCAGCTCCGGACTAGCGGGGGGTCAGGCGCAGTATTTT
TRBJ1-2 . TRBV3-1/TRBV3-2 . CASSQDLGYGYTF TGTGCCAGCAGCCAAGATCTGGGCTATGGCTACACCTTC
TRBJ2-2 . TRBV24-1 . CATSDLRGANTGELFF TGTGCCACCAGTGATTTGCGGGGCGCGAACACCGGGGAGCTGTTTTTT
TRBJ1-1 . TRBV19 . CASSIGESLWGTEAFF TGTGCCAGTAGTATAGGGGAATCCCTGTGGGGCACTGAAGCTTTCTTT
TRBJ2-2 . TRBV9 . CASSLTGTLNTGELFF TGTGCCAGCAGCCTCACCGGGACTCTAAACACCGGGGAGCTGTTTTTT
TRBJ1-5 few TRBV2 . CASSGQISNQPQHF TGTGCCAGCAGTGGCCAGATTAGCAATCAGCCCCAGCATTTT
TRBJ2-4 once TRBV11-2 . CASSLVGQVDKNIQYF TGTGCCAGCAGCTTAGTTGGACAAGTGGACAAAAACATTCAGTACTTC
TRBJ2-5 . TRBV11-1 TRBD1 CASRDRGKETQYF TGTGCCAGCAGGGACAGGGGAAAAGAGACCCAGTACTTC
TRBJ2-3 . TRBV9 TRBD1 CASSRDRNTDTQYF TGTGCCAGCAGCCGGGACAGAAACACAGATACGCAGTATTTT
TRBJ1-6 . TRBV4-1 TRBD1 CASSQLPGQGNSPLHF TGCGCCAGCAGCCAGCTTCCGGGACAGGGGAATTCACCCCTCCACTTT
TRBJ1-3 . TRBV7-9 . CASSLNSGNTIYF TGTGCCAGCAGCTTGAACTCTGGAAACACCATATATTTT
TRBJ2-2 . TRBV19 . CASSLSGNTGELFF TGTGCCAGTAGTCTCAGCGGGAACACCGGGGAGCTGTTTTTT
TRBJ1-1 once TRBV27 TRBD1 CASSPRTGSFQAFF TGTGCCAGCAGCCCTAGGACAGGGTCTTTTCAAGCTTTCTTT
TRBJ2-7 . TRBV4-1 TRBD1 CATSTPGQTYEQYF TGCGCCACCTCCACCCCGGGACAGACCTACGAGCAGTACTTC
TRBJ1-1 few TRBV11-2 TRBD1 CASSLGTGGNTEAFF TGTGCCAGCAGCTTAGGGACAGGGGGGAACACTGAAGCTTTCTTT
TRBJ1-2 . TRBV27 TRBD1 CASSLYSRQGAYGYTF TGTGCCAGCAGTTTATATTCCCGACAGGGGGCCTATGGCTACACCTTC
TRBJ1-1 . TRBV18 . CASSPGRDTEAFF TGTGCCAGCTCACCGGGAAGGGATACTGAAGCTTTCTTT
TRBJ1-5 . TRBV28 . CASSPDGYNQPQHF TGTGCCAGCAGCCCCGACGGGTACAATCAGCCCCAGCATTTT
TRBJ1-1 . TRBV28 TRBD1 CASRHRDRGRRDTEAFF TGTGCCAGCAGGCATAGGGACAGGGGGCGAAGGGACACTGAAGCTTTCTTT
TRBJ1-1 . TRBV7-3 . CASSRGTVNTEAFF TGTGCCAGCAGCAGAGGAACGGTGAACACTGAAGCTTTCTTT
TRBJ1-2 . TRBV13 TRBD1 CASSTVRTGENYGYTF TGTGCCAGCAGCACAGTTAGGACAGGGGAAAACTATGGCTACACCTTC
TRBJ1-5 . TRBV7-2 . CASSRDRHNQPQHF TGTGCCAGCAGTCGCGACAGGCACAATCAGCCCCAGCATTTT
TRBJ1-5 . TRBV10-1 . CASSENRDQPQHF TGCGCCAGCAGTGAAAACAGGGACCAGCCCCAGCATTTT
TRBJ2-1 . TRBV11-1 TRBD1 CASSSGTGYNEQFF TGTGCCAGCAGCTCCGGGACAGGGTACAATGAGCAGTTCTTC
TRBJ2-7 . TRBV15 TRBD2 CATSSGGTPYEQYF TGTGCCACCAGCTCCGGGGGGACCCCCTACGAGCAGTACTTC
TRBJ2-4 . TRBV28 TRBD1 CASSVDRGIARQYF TGTGCCAGCAGCGTAGACAGGGGAATTGCTCGTCAGTACTTC
TRBJ1-1 . TRBV7-9 . CASSLPQGHPPSFF TGTGCCAGCAGCTTACCCCAGGGACACCCCCCCAGCTTCTTT